The rows below give T cell receptor beta chains drawn from one sample of a study of T cell responses to AZD1222 COVID-19 vaccine. TCRdb's copy holds only in-frame clones and misses some; the assay was immunoSEQ multiplex PCR. The data hold almost 80,000 clones, with roughly 87% observed a single time. The sample was peripheral blood, taken on day 0 of AZD1222 vaccination. Every receptor here comes from an adult in good health. CDR3s include the opening cysteine and the closing phenylalanine or tryptophan. D genes are given only for firm matches. Clone size is stated in some rows and not others, as once, few, many or a class when expanded.

TRBV28	-	TRBD2	TRBJ2-7	CASSSGGTSGLYEQYF	TGTGCCAGCAGTTCCGGTGGGACTAGCGGGCTCTACGAGCAGTACTTC
TRBV29-1	-	-	TRBJ2-5	CSVADIQETQYF	TGCAGCGTTGCGGACATCCAAGAGACCCAGTACTTC
TRBV7-3	-	TRBD1	TRBJ2-5	CASSEQQGAGTQYF	TGTGCCAGCAGCGAACAACAGGGGGCCGGGACCCAGTACTTC
TRBV30	-	TRBD1	TRBJ1-2	CAWSHPGQLYSNYGYTF	TGTGCCTGGAGTCATCCGGGACAGTTATATTCCAACTATGGCTACACCTTC
TRBV6-5	-	-	TRBJ1-1	CATLRPMGNTEAFF	TGTGCCACCCTACGGCCCATGGGGAACACTGAAGCTTTCTTT
TRBV3-1/TRBV3-2	-	-	TRBJ2-1	CASSQDQGRNNEQFF	TGTGCCAGCAGCCAAGATCAGGGGCGGAACAATGAGCAGTTCTTC
TRBV27	-	-	TRBJ1-5	CASSLSGYQPQHF	TGTGCCAGCAGTTTATCGGGGTATCAGCCCCAGCATTTT
TRBV5-1	-	-	TRBJ1-6	CASSLGELDSPLHF	TGCGCCAGCAGCTTGGGGGAACTGGATTCACCCCTCCACTTT
TRBV24-1	-	TRBD1	TRBJ2-7	CATSDSGTGGYEQYF	TGTGCCACCAGTGATTCCGGGACAGGGGGCTACGAGCAGTACTTC
TRBV5-4	once	-	TRBJ1-4	CASSFAGRGNEKLFF	TGTGCCAGCAGCTTTGCGGGCAGGGGTAATGAAAAACTGTTTTTT
TRBV4-1	-	TRBD2	TRBJ2-1	CASSLGEGQFF	TGCGCCAGCAGCCTGGGGGAGGGGCAGTTCTTC
TRBV19	-	-	TRBJ1-1	CASSPPGSRTEAFF	TGTGCCAGTAGCCCACCGGGAAGTCGGACTGAAGCTTTCTTT
TRBV4-3	-	TRBD2	TRBJ2-5	CASSQGASGSGETQYF	TGCGCCAGCAGCCAAGGGGCTAGCGGGAGCGGGGAGACCCAGTACTTC
TRBV6-5	-	-	TRBJ2-1	CASSFRQYEFF	TGTGCCAGCAGCTTCCGGCAGTACGAGTTCTTC
TRBV19	-	-	TRBJ2-3	CASSIPQGKGGDTQYF	TGTGCCAGTAGTATACCCCAGGGGAAAGGAGGAGATACGCAGTATTTT
TRBV5-1	-	-	TRBJ2-7	CASSSTSTAYEQYF	TGCGCCAGCAGCTCGACTAGTACAGCCTACGAGCAGTACTTC
TRBV3-1/TRBV3-2	-	-	TRBJ2-2	CASSQDLGLAPNTGELFF	TGTGCCAGCAGCCAAGATCTTGGGCTAGCCCCGAACACCGGGGAGCTGTTTTTT
TRBV5-4	-	-	TRBJ2-6	CASSLDGSGANVLTF	TGTGCCAGCAGCTTGGACGGCTCTGGGGCCAACGTCCTGACTTTC
TRBV7-9	few	-	TRBJ2-7	CASTNALTVYEQYF	TGTGCCAGCACCAACGCCCTGACAGTTTACGAGCAGTACTTC
TRBV5-1	-	-	TRBJ2-5	CASSYTANQETQYF	TGCGCCAGCAGCTATACAGCAAACCAAGAGACCCAGTACTTC
TRBV19	once	TRBD1	TRBJ2-3	CASSMGTVSTDTQYF	TGTGCCAGTAGTATGGGGACAGTTAGCACAGATACGCAGTATTTT
TRBV7-3	-	-	TRBJ1-1	CASSSLGGTEAFF	TGTGCCAGCAGCTCCCTCGGGGGCACTGAAGCTTTCTTT
TRBV9	-	TRBD1	TRBJ1-4	CASSGRQGVDEKLFF	TGTGCCAGCAGCGGACGACAGGGGGTCGACGAAAAACTGTTTTTT
TRBV9	once	-	TRBJ2-6	CASSVDFSGANVLTF	TGTGCCAGCAGCGTAGATTTCTCTGGGGCCAACGTCCTGACTTTC
TRBV9	once	TRBD1	TRBJ2-5	CASSALRDSRKETQYF	TGTGCCAGCAGCGCCCTTAGGGACAGTAGGAAAGAGACCCAGTACTTC
TRBV6-2/TRBV6-3	-	TRBD2	TRBJ2-7	CASSYSRTRGWEQYF	TGTGCCAGCAGTTACTCGAGGACTAGGGGTTGGGAGCAGTACTTC
TRBV2	-	-	TRBJ2-7	CASSKFRTSYEQYF	TGTGCCAGCAGTAAATTCAGGACGTCCTACGAGCAGTACTTC
TRBV28	few	TRBD2	TRBJ2-1	CASSLFTSGRAKGNEQFF	TGTGCCAGCAGTTTATTTACTAGCGGGAGGGCCAAAGGCAATGAGCAGTTCTTC
TRBV29-1	-	-	TRBJ2-1	CSVELPRNEQFF	TGCAGCGTTGAATTGCCCCGCAATGAGCAGTTCTTC
TRBV3-1/TRBV3-2	once	TRBD1	TRBJ2-3	CASSLARGQDTQYF	TGTGCCAGCAGCCTGGCTAGGGGGCAAGATACGCAGTATTTT
TRBV7-9	-	-	TRBJ1-1	CASSLVGMNTEAFF	TGTGCCAGCAGCTTAGTCGGTATGAACACTGAAGCTTTCTTT
TRBV27	few	-	TRBJ2-7	CAPARRAHEQYF	TGTGCCCCCGCCCGCCGGGCACACGAGCAGTACTTC
TRBV11-2	once	-	TRBJ2-3	CASTKEGGKFSTDTQYF	TGTGCCAGCACCAAAGAAGGCGGTAAATTTAGCACAGATACGCAGTATTTT
TRBV28	once	-	TRBJ1-4	CASSLQPVKEKLFF	TGTGCCAGCAGTTTACAGCCGGTTAAAGAAAAACTGTTTTTT
TRBV9	-	TRBD1	TRBJ2-1	CASSVQGARNEQFF	TGTGCCAGCAGCGTACAGGGGGCGCGGAATGAGCAGTTCTTC